These 30 T cell receptor beta chains came from one sample sequenced in a study of response to subunit inactivated influenza vaccine. In TCRdb, the RT-PCR reads were re-called with MiXCR into one record per CDR3 protein. The top ten clones hold about 10% of a sample with 300,000 to 350,000 distinct CDR3 sequences, less than 25% of them seen once. This specimen was PBMCs from blood, taken less than 22 months after vaccination. All receptors come from a man aged 50-75 years who received an inactivated influenza vaccine.

This rearrangement joins TRBV20-1 to TRBJ2-3; D might be TRBD1 (6 bases). CDR1 and CDR2 (germline): DFQATT, SNEGSKA (reference sequence). V lost 4 bases and J lost 0, with 11 bases in between. The CDR3 has 14 residues. The chain's CDR3 is CSATVTGSTDTQYF. Here the CDR3 DNA reads TGCAGTGCTACAGTGACAGGTAGCACAGATACGCAGTATTTT.

J is TRBJ1-2 and V is TRBV7-6; 11 nucleotides agree with TRBD1. Germline V gene lookup returns CDR1 SGHVS and CDR2 FNYEAQ. CDR3 size: 16 residues. The V gene end was trimmed by 5 bases and the J gene end by 8 bases; junction bases not matched to a gene: 13. Here the CDR3 reads CASSPSPGQGEVGYTF. Written as DNA, the CDR3 is TGTGCCAGCAGCCCTAGTCCGGGACAGGGGGAAGTAGGCTACACCTTC.

This sequence joins TRBV29-1 and TRBJ2-5, with D possibly called TRBD1 or TRBD2 (6 bases each). There are 14 residues in the CDR3. V was clipped by 3 bases and J by 5 bases, with 16 bases between them. Germline CDR1 SQVTM, CDR2 ANQGSEA. CDR3 in DNA: TGCAGCGTTGAGTTAGGGGGGCTCGGGGAGACCCAGTACTTC. This codes for CSVELGGLGETQYF.

The table lists this clonotype with a few counts. This chain connects TRBV2 to TRBJ1-5, with 8 nucleotides matching TRBD1. The CDR3 spans 16 residues. V gave up 5 bases and J gave up 6 bases; unmatched junction bases: 12. Germline V gene lookup returns CDR1 SNHLY and CDR2 FYNNEI. CDR3 DNA: TGTGCCAGCAGTTCCCGACCCGGACAGGGTGGTCAGCCCCAGCATTTT. It yields the protein CASSSRPGQGGQPQHF.

There are many counts of this clonotype. The chain recombines TRBV27 with TRBJ1-2; no firm D call. The germline CDR1 and CDR2 sequences are MNHEY and SMNVEV (reference sequence). Deletions cut 0 bases from V and 4 bases from J, with 12 bases between. The length of the CDR3 is 15 residues. The CDR3 region has the DNA TGTGCCAGCAGTTTATCCGACGGGCTTAGCTATGGCTACACCTTC. Translating gives CASSLSDGLSYGYTF.

This clonotype came up a few times. J is TRBJ2-1 and V is TRBV29-1; tentative D call: TRBD2 (6 bases). Germline V lookup: CDR1 SQVTM, CDR2 ANQGSEA. V shed 4 bases and J shed 7 bases, with 14 bases lying between them. This CDR3 region has 13 residues. The CDR3: CSVVFLATNEQFF. In DNA, the CDR3 is TGCAGCGTTGTCTTCCTAGCGACGAATGAGCAGTTCTTC.

The chain links TRBV27 to TRBJ1-3, with D possibly being TRBD1 (5 bases). This CDR3 comprises 15 residues. Germline CDR1 reads MNHEY; CDR2 reads SMNVEV (reference sequence). Trimming took off 4 bases at V and 4 bases at J, with 14 bases between the two ends. This CDR3 reads CASSYSGGFGNTIYF. For the CDR3, the DNA is TGTGCCAGCAGTTATTCGGGGGGATTCGGAAACACCATATATTTT.

A few counts support this clonotype. The chain carries TRBV7-9 and TRBJ1-4, with a tentative D call TRBD1 (5 bases). The V end was cut by 7 bases, the J end by 8 bases, with 14 bases between. CDR1 is SEHNR, CDR2 FQNEAQ, per germline (reference sequence). The CDR3 spans 13 residues. CDR3 sequence (DNA): TGTGCCAGCATCGGGGCTGAGGGGGAAAAACTGTTTTTT. This sequence encodes CASIGAEGEKLFF.

The chain joins TRBV7-9 to TRBJ2-2; D unclear. This CDR3 contains 13 residues. The germline gives CDR1 SEHNR, CDR2 FQNEAQ (reference sequence). The ends were cut back, 2 bases at V and 2 bases at J, with 3 bases in the middle. As DNA, the CDR3 is TGTGCCAGCAGCTTATTTAACACCGGGGAGCTGTTTTTT. It codes for CASSLFNTGELFF.

V and J are TRBV7-8 and TRBJ2-1; TRBD2 matches at 14 bases. Per the germline V gene, CDR1 is SGHVS and CDR2 is FQNEAQ. V lost 5 bases to trimming and J lost 9 bases; unmatched junction nucleotides: 15. The CDR3 runs to 18 residues. In DNA form, the CDR3 reads TGTGCCAGCAGCCCATTACAGGGATTGGGACTAGCGGGAGTTGAGCAGTTCTTC. Translated: CASSPLQGLGLAGVEQFF.

This chain uses TRBV20-1 with TRBJ1-2, with TRBD1 identical over 7 bases. With 5 bases clipped from V and 8 bases from J, the junction kept 20 bases outside the gene matches. From germline, CDR1 is DFQATT and CDR2 SNEGSKA (reference sequence). The CDR3 contains 16 residues. CDR3 nucleotide sequence: TGCAGTGCTGTCAAACAGGGGTTAACGATCTACGACGGCTACACCTTC. Amino acids: CSAVKQGLTIYDGYTF.

The J gene is TRBJ2-5, the V gene TRBV25-1; weak D call: TRBD1 (6 bases). Per the germline V gene, CDR1 is MGHDK and CDR2 is SYGVNS. V shed 2 bases and J shed 5 bases, with 15 bases lying between them. The CDR3 loop spans 15 amino acids. The CDR3 DNA follows: TGTGCCAGCAGTGAAAGAAGGGCTACAGGGGAGACCCAGTACTTC. As protein: CASSERRATGETQYF.

The chain recombines TRBV6-1 with TRBJ1-2; D is unresolved. Trimming cost V 7 bases and J 4 bases, with 7 bases left between them. Per the germline V gene, CDR1 is MNHNS and CDR2 is SASEGT. This CDR3 has 11 residues. Here the CDR3 reads CASTSLYGYTF. DNA of the CDR3: TGTGCCAGCACCTCCCTCTATGGCTACACCTTC.

This clonotype was counted a few times. The chain couples TRBV20-1 to TRBJ1-1; no reliable D call. The CDR3 extends over 14 amino acids. Germline loops: CDR1 DFQATT, CDR2 SNEGSKA (reference sequence). With 6 bases removed from V and 3 bases from J, the gap between germline ends came to 17 bases. Here the CDR3 DNA reads TGCAGTGCGCAGCTAACACTGGACGACACTGAAGCTTTCTTT. Its translation is CSAQLTLDDTEAFF.

Many counts were recorded for this clonotype. The chain employs TRBV7-2 and TRBJ1-2; D uncertain. Trimming stripped 3 bases from V and 0 bases from J, with 2 bases between. CDR1 and CDR2 from the germline V gene are SGHTA and FQGNSA. The CDR3 runs 12 residues. CDR3 amino acids: CASSFSNYGYTF. DNA for the CDR3: TGTGCCAGCAGCTTTTCTAACTATGGCTACACCTTC.

The DNA of the CDR3 is TGTGCCAGCAGCAAATCCGGGACTAGCGGGAGTGAGACCCAGTACTTC. This codes for CASSKSGTSGSETQYF. This chain joins TRBV4-2 and TRBJ2-5; 14 nucleotides line up with TRBD2. The CDR3 spans 16 residues. V gave up 5 bases and J gave up 5 bases; unmatched junction bases: 7. The germline gives CDR1 LGHNA, CDR2 YNFKEQ.

This clonotype was picked up a small number of times. This rearrangement joins TRBV5-1 to TRBJ2-6; perhaps TRBD2 as D (5 bases). CDR1 and CDR2 (germline): SGHRS, YFSETQ. The CDR3 has 16 residues. Trimming removed 0 bases at V and 0 bases at J, with 7 bases between. The DNA of the CDR3 is TGCGCCAGCAGCTTGGAGAGGGACTCTGGGGCCAACGTCCTGACTTTC. As protein: CASSLERDSGANVLTF. The full variable domain, its missing parts supplied by reference TRBV5-1 and TRBJ2-6, is KAGVTQTPRYLIKTRGQQVTLSCSPISGHRSVSWYQQTPGQGLQFLFEYFSETQRNKGNFPGRFSGRQFSNSRSEMNVSTLELGDSALYLCASSLERDSGANVLTFGAGSRLTVL.

The sample holds a few counts of this clonotype. In DNA, the CDR3 is TGTGCCAGCTCACCAGAGGGACCGTCTGGAAACACCATATATTTT. It specifies CASSPEGPSGNTIYF. The V call is TRBV18, the J call TRBJ1-3, with D maybe TRBD1 (5 bases). V was cut by 2 bases and J by 1 base, with 9 bases left in between. The germline V gene encodes CDR1 KGHSH and CDR2 LQKENI. This CDR3 spans 15 amino acids.

The table lists this clonotype with many counts. The genes are TRBV20-1 and TRBJ1-5, with TRBD1 matching 8 bases. The CDR3 loop spans 14 amino acids. V gave up 3 bases and J gave up 3 bases; unmatched junction bases: 4. Germline CDR1 DFQATT, CDR2 SNEGSKA (reference sequence). CDR3 loop: CSARKDRVNQPQHF. For the CDR3, the DNA is TGCAGTGCTAGGAAGGACAGGGTCAATCAGCCCCAGCATTTT.

The chain recombines TRBV16 with TRBJ1-5; D ambiguous. Looked up from germline, CDR1 is KGHSY and CDR2 is FQNENV. Deletions cut 0 bases from V and 0 bases from J, with 6 bases between. This CDR3 comprises 15 residues. In DNA, the CDR3 is TGTGCCAGCAGCCAATCATCCGATAGCAATCAGCCCCAGCATTTT. Residues: CASSQSSDSNQPQHF.

This clonotype was recorded a few times. The chain links TRBV11-2 to TRBJ2-1; maybe TRBD2 (5 bases). The CDR3 extends over 12 amino acids. The V and J ends lost 5 bases and 8 bases respectively, with 10 bases between them. Germline CDR1 and CDR2: SGHAT and FQNNGV. The DNA of the CDR3 is TGTGCCAGCAGCCCCGGGGTAGATGAGCAGTTCTTC. This codes for CASSPGVDEQFF.

This clonotype was counted between two and nine times. V gene TRBV7-8 combines with J gene TRBJ1-5, with 8 positions matching TRBD1. Germline CDR1 and CDR2: SGHVS and FQNEAQ. Unmatched junction bases numbered 8, after V lost 3 bases and J lost 7 bases. CDR3 size: 15 residues. CDR3 coding DNA: TGTGCCAGCAGCTTCGCCGACAGGGGCTACCAGCCCCAGCATTTT. Translated: CASSFADRGYQPQHF.

The chain's CDR3 is CASSLSEKWLFF. The CDR3 DNA follows: TGTGCCAGCAGTCTTTCGGAGAAATGGCTGTTTTTT. The rearrangement links TRBV12-3 or TRBV12-4 to TRBJ1-4; D gene ambiguous. The CDR3 totals 12 residues. Trimming took off 5 bases at V and 14 bases at J, with 15 bases between the two ends.

The V and J genes are TRBV6-2 or TRBV6-3 and TRBJ1-5; no clear D. V shed 7 bases and J shed 2 bases, with 9 bases lying between them. Germline V lookup: CDR1 MNHEY, CDR2 SVGEGT. The CDR3 extends over 13 amino acids. CDR3 amino acids: CASKDRRNQPQHF. As DNA, the CDR3 is TGTGCCAGCAAGGACCGACGCAATCAGCCCCAGCATTTT.

V usage is TRBV7-2 and J usage is TRBJ2-7, with D possibly TRBD1 on 6 matching bases. The CDR3 covers 14 residues. The V end lost 5 bases, the J end lost 3 bases, and 14 bases lay between the germline ends. Germline V gives CDR1 SGHTA, CDR2 FQGNSA. CDR3 coding DNA: TGTGCCAGCAGCGTCAACAGGGATTTCTACGAGCAGTACTTC. Its protein is CASSVNRDFYEQYF.

This chain links TRBV6-2 or TRBV6-3 with TRBJ2-7; D may be TRBD1 (6 bases). The V gene's germline CDR1 is MNHEY and CDR2 SVGEGT. Trimming removed 4 bases at V and 0 bases at J, with 13 bases between. The CDR3 length is 15 residues. CDR3 sequence (DNA): TGTGCCAGCAGTTTTGCGGCAGGGGCCTCCTACGAGCAGTACTTC. Residues: CASSFAAGASYEQYF.

The rearrangement joins TRBV12-3 or TRBV12-4 to TRBJ1-5, with TRBD1 identical over 8 bases. This CDR3 spans 13 amino acids. V was clipped by 10 bases and J by 3 bases; unmatched bases: 5. Here the CDR3 DNA reads TGTGCCACCGGACAGGGCCTCAATCAGCCCCAGCATTTT. Protein: CATGQGLNQPQHF.

This clonotype was seen at least ten times. The chain couples TRBV4-3 to TRBJ1-2; D gene uncertain. Germline V gives CDR1 LGHNA, CDR2 YSLEER. The CDR3 consists of 14 residues. V lost 0 bases and J lost 2, with 7 bases in between. The CDR3 spells CASSQEGRNYGYTF. CDR3 DNA sequence: TGCGCCAGCAGCCAAGAGGGCCGGAACTATGGCTACACCTTC.

The J gene is TRBJ1-2, the V gene TRBV10-3, with D perhaps matching TRBD1 (5 bases). Trimming removed 7 bases at V and 6 bases at J, with 12 bases between. There are 12 residues in the CDR3. Germline V CDR1 and CDR2: ENHRY, SYGVKD. CDR3 in amino acids: CAIKGQGHGYTF. DNA for the CDR3: TGTGCCATCAAGGGGCAGGGCCATGGCTACACCTTC.

The CDR3 region has the DNA TGTGCCAGCAGACTAATAGGGTTGGGCACTGAAGCTTTCTTT. Residues: CASRLIGLGTEAFF. The chain is built from TRBV7-8 and TRBJ1-1; D unclear. Deletions cut 6 bases from V and 4 bases from J, with 15 bases between. The CDR3 contains 14 residues. Looked up from germline, CDR1 is SGHVS and CDR2 is FQNEAQ.